This TCR beta chain originates from a study of T-cell memory formation after mild COVID-19. Study in general: Clustering of TCRs was largely donor specific. Study results and caveats: CD4+ contracting clones lay mainly in CM and EM, CD8+ ones in EMRA. The appearance of some responding clones in pre-infection memory suggested that cross-reactive memory joined.

This clonotype was detected a few times. Its antigen is unknown. From germline, CDR1 is SGDLS and CDR2 YYNGEE. Germline trimming cut 4 bases from V and 0 bases from J; bases unmatched to any gene: 5. This CDR3 spans 16 amino acids. 5'RACE, which relied on constant-segment primers, yielded TCR alpha and TCR beta cDNA libraries carrying sample barcodes and UMIs. TCRdb used MiXCR to reprocess the 5' RACE reads, holding one entry per CDR3 protein. This sample yields more than 400,000 distinct CDR3 sequences, of which roughly 20% are seen a single time; roughly an eighth belongs to the top ten. This clonotype was obtained from an adult woman who had mild COVID-19 (a few samples of this study predate the infection). Cell type and time point are not known. Sequences were obtained from PBMCs or a T cell subset sorted from them (not recorded which). The V call is TRBV9, the J call TRBJ2-2; 8 nucleotides line up with TRBD2. As DNA, the CDR3 is TGTGCCAGCAGCCCTCGGACTAGCCCGAACACCGGGGAGCTGTTTTTT. Residues: CASSPRTSPNTGELFF.